This T cell receptor beta chain comes out of a study of shared clonotypes between healthy human individuals. Study-wide results and limits: Shared clonotypes across all four donors exceeded non-shared ones in generation probability. Generally, naive subsets came out with larger estimated richness than memory subsets.

Here immunoSEQ multiplex PCR was the method, and the copy in TCRdb shows in-frame clones only, minus some. The table has around 1.4 million clones, 97% to 99% seen once. Trimming removed 5 bases from V and 5 bases from J, with 16 bases in between. Germline loops: CDR1 SGHTA, CDR2 FQGNSA. CDR3 size: 14 residues. Concerning this clone: No antigen is known for it.

Sequenced: naive CD4+ T cells sorted from blood. Subset: CD45RA+ positively selected. The sequence derives from a man between 25 and 39 years old in good health. This chain links TRBV7-2 with TRBJ2-7; D may be TRBD1 or TRBD2 (5 bases each). The CDR3 DNA reads as TGTGCCAGCAGCCCCCGGGGCAGACTCAACGAGCAGTACTTC. The encoded protein is CASSPRGRLNEQYF. The full variable domain, its missing parts supplied by reference TRBV7-2 and TRBJ2-7, is GAGVSQSPSNKVTEKGKDVELRCDPISGHTALYWYRQSLGQGLEFLIYFQGNSAPDKSGLPSDRFSAERTGGSVSTLTIQRTQQEDSAVYLCASSPRGRLNEQYFGPGTRLTVT.